What follows are 28 T cell receptor beta chains derived from one specimen sequenced in a study of T cell responses to AZD1222 COVID-19 vaccine. Generated by immunoSEQ multiplex PCR, the TCRdb table keeps only in-frame clones and is missing some. The sample lists 200,000 to 250,000 clones; just over 90% were seen once. The source material was peripheral blood, sampled on day 0 of MenACWY control vaccination. The receptors shown here come from an adult in good health.

This clone was seen once. The rearrangement links TRBV10-1 to TRBJ1-1; D gene unclear. The CDR3 consists of 12 residues. In germline, CDR1 is WNHNN, CDR2 SYGVQD (reference sequence). Trimming removed 1 base at V and 5 bases at J, with 5 bases between. The CDR3 coding sequence is TGCGCCAGCAGTGAGTGGGGTACTGAAGCTTTCTTT. It yields the protein CASSEWGTEAFF.

The V gene is TRBV27, the J gene TRBJ1-6; the D gene is possibly TRBD1 (5 bases). V shed 2 bases and J shed 8 bases, with 28 bases lying between them. The germline V gene encodes CDR1 MNHEY and CDR2 SMNVEV (reference sequence). The CDR3 extends over 20 amino acids. The CDR3 DNA reads as TGTGCCAGCAGTTTAGATTGGGACGGATCGACTGGATCCTCTGATTCACCCCTCCACTTT. It encodes CASSLDWDGSTGSSDSPLHF.

V gene TRBV19 combines with J gene TRBJ1-5; D may be TRBD1 (5 bases). V lost 5 bases, J lost 4 bases, and 15 bases lay in between. Per the germline V gene, CDR1 is LNHDA and CDR2 is SQIVND (reference sequence). The CDR3 runs 15 residues. CDR3 nucleotide sequence: TGTGCCAGTAGTCCGGGGGAGGCCCCAAATCAGCCCCAGCATTTT. Translated: CASSPGEAPNQPQHF. Drawing the rest from reference TRBV19 and TRBJ1-5, the complete variable domain is DGGITQSPKYLFRKEGQNVTLSCEQNLNHDAMYWYRQDPGQGLRLIYYSQIVNDFQKGDIAEGYSVSREKKESFPLTVTSAQKNPTAFYLCASSPGEAPNQPQHFGDGTRLSIL.

The chain has TRBV18 and TRBJ1-4; D not certain. The CDR3 extends over 13 amino acids. Germline V CDR1 and CDR2: KGHSH, LQKENI. Trimming removed 7 bases at V and 3 bases at J, with 9 bases between. The CDR3 here is CASFQGSNEKLFF. Written as DNA, the CDR3 is TGTGCCAGCTTTCAAGGGTCTAATGAAAAACTGTTTTTT.

The rearrangement links TRBV28 to TRBJ2-5; no reliable D call. The CDR3 covers 14 residues. Trimming cost V 2 bases and J 1 base, with 8 bases left between them. The germline gives CDR1 MDHEN, CDR2 SYDVKM. The CDR3 spells CASSLVSIQETQYF. CDR3 in DNA: TGTGCCAGCAGTTTAGTCAGCATCCAAGAGACCCAGTACTTC.

This rearrangement joins TRBV30 to TRBJ2-1; 10 bases are a match to TRBD2. CDR3 size: 17 residues. Unmatched junction bases numbered 7, after V lost 2 bases and J lost 0 bases. CDR1 is GTSNPN and CDR2 is SVGIG in the germline V gene (reference sequence). Here the CDR3 DNA reads TGTGCCTGGAGTCAAGCGGGGGGGCTCCACTCCTACAATGAGCAGTTCTTC. Translation gives CAWSQAGGLHSYNEQFF.

The V gene is TRBV30, the J gene TRBJ2-5, with D maybe TRBD1 (6 bases). Trimming pared 0 bases from V and 5 bases from J, leaving 13 bases between. Looked up from germline, CDR1 is GTSNPN and CDR2 is SVGIG (reference sequence). The CDR3 covers 14 residues. The CDR3 reads CAWSVRGGEETQYF. The CDR3 nucleotides are TGTGCCTGGAGTGTACGTGGGGGCGAGGAGACCCAGTACTTC. The full variable domain, in which reference TRBV30 and TRBJ2-5 provide the parts outside the CDR3, is SQTIHQWPATLVQPVGSPLSLECTVEGTSNPNLYWYRQAAGRGLQLLFYSVGIGQISSEVPQNLSASRPQDRQFILSSKKLLLSDSGFYLCAWSVRGGEETQYFGPGTRLLVL.

The chain has TRBV6-5 and TRBJ1-1; D may be TRBD1 (6 bases). V gave up 5 bases and J gave up 5 bases, with 18 bases separating them. This CDR3 spans 15 amino acids. Per the germline V gene, CDR1 is MNHEY and CDR2 is SVGAGI. The CDR3 sequence is CASSNGGGWYTEAFF. Written as DNA, the CDR3 is TGTGCCAGCAGTAACGGGGGGGGCTGGTATACTGAAGCTTTCTTT.

The rearrangement uses TRBV7-9 and TRBJ1-3, with D perhaps matching TRBD1 (5 bases). The CDR3 is 16 residues long. Germline lookup yields CDR1 SEHNR and CDR2 FQNEAQ (reference sequence). Deletions cut 4 bases from V and 6 bases from J, with 19 bases between. CDR3 sequence reads: CASSSSRDRSLNTIYF. The CDR3 DNA is TGTGCCAGCAGCTCTTCCCGGGACCGGAGCTTAAACACCATATATTTT. The full variable domain, its missing parts supplied by reference TRBV7-9 and TRBJ1-3, is DTGVSQNPRHKITKRGQNVTFRCDPISEHNRLYWYRQTLGQGPEFLTYFQNEAQLEKSRLLSDRFSAERPKGSFSTLEIQRTEQGDSAMYLCASSSSRDRSLNTIYFGEGSWLTVV.

The chain employs TRBV5-1 and TRBJ1-1; 8 bases line up with TRBD1. Losses at the gene ends were 5 bases for V and 1 base for J; bases not matched to a gene: 7. The germline V gene encodes CDR1 SGHRS and CDR2 YFSETQ. The CDR3 extends over 15 amino acids. CDR3 region: CASSQNGQGNTEAFF. Here the CDR3 DNA reads TGCGCCAGCAGTCAGAATGGACAGGGGAACACTGAAGCTTTCTTT.

The chain has TRBV2 and TRBJ2-5; 9 bases are shared with TRBD1. V lost 7 bases and J lost 1; bases outside the gene matches: 16. This CDR3 has 18 residues. Germline CDR1 SNHLY, CDR2 FYNNEI. CDR3 sequence: CASKSEPQGAPSQETQYF. As DNA, the CDR3 is TGTGCCAGCAAGTCCGAACCACAGGGGGCCCCTTCCCAAGAGACCCAGTACTTC.

The CDR3 sequence is CASARTGSNQPQHF. The CDR3 bases are TGTGCCAGCGCCCGGACAGGGAGCAATCAGCCCCAGCATTTT. This sequence joins TRBV2 and TRBJ1-5, with 8 positions matching TRBD1. This CDR3 region has 14 residues. Germline assignment: CDR1 SNHLY and CDR2 FYNNEI. With V trimmed by 8 bases and J by 1 base, 4 bases remained unmatched.

The chain combines TRBV7-9 with TRBJ1-1; possibly TRBD1 for D (6 bases). The germline V gene has CDR1 SEHNR and CDR2 FQNEAQ (reference sequence). The CDR3 runs 12 residues. Trimming removed 5 bases from V and 7 bases from J, with 11 bases in between. CDR3 in DNA: TGTGCCAGCAGCCGGGGGGCCGATGAAGCTTTCTTT. It translates to CASSRGADEAFF.

The genes are TRBV28 and TRBJ2-7, with 11 bases lining up with TRBD2. The CDR3 covers 16 residues. Germline loops: CDR1 MDHEN, CDR2 SYDVKM. J lost 1 base, V lost 6 bases, and 8 bases had no gene match. DNA of the CDR3: TGTGCCAGCAGCTCCGTGATAGCGGGGGGGTCCTACGAGCAGTACTTC. Translated: CASSSVIAGGSYEQYF.

The genes are TRBV6-5 and TRBJ2-5; 8 nucleotides line up with TRBD1. Losses at the gene ends were 3 bases for V and 4 bases for J; bases not matched to a gene: 4. In germline, CDR1 is MNHEY, CDR2 SVGAGI. The CDR3 is 14 residues long. The chain's CDR3 is CASSYGQGAETQYF. In nucleotides, the CDR3 is TGTGCCAGCAGTTATGGGCAGGGGGCAGAGACCCAGTACTTC.

The gene calls are TRBV16 and TRBJ1-2; perhaps TRBD1 as D (5 bases). Germline CDR1 and CDR2: KGHSY and FQNENV. The CDR3 consists of 13 residues. Trimming stripped 4 bases from V and 4 bases from J, with 10 bases between. The CDR3 region has the DNA TGTGCCAGCAGCCCATCAGGGAGCTATGGCTACACCTTC. This codes for CASSPSGSYGYTF. Full variable domain (missing parts from reference TRBV16 and TRBJ1-2): GEEVAQTPKHLVRGEGQKAKLYCAPIKGHSYVFWYQQVLKNEFKFLISFQNENVFDETGMPKERFSAKCLPNSPCSLEIQATKLEDSAVYFCASSPSGSYGYTFGSGTRLTVV.

The chain links TRBV14 to TRBJ1-1; TRBD1 might be the D (5 bases). Trimming pared 2 bases from V and 5 bases from J, leaving 12 bases between. Germline CDR1 reads SGHDN; CDR2 reads FVKESK. This CDR3 is built from 14 residues. DNA of the CDR3: TGTGCCAGCAGCCAATTGGGGCGGGGAACTGAAGCTTTCTTT. The encoded protein is CASSQLGRGTEAFF.

The CDR3 nucleotides are TGTGCCATCAGGAGGACTAGCGGGGAGAACGAGCAGTACTTC. Protein: CAIRRTSGENEQYF. V usage is TRBV10-3 and J usage is TRBJ2-7, with TRBD2 matching 12 bases. Germline CDR1 reads ENHRY; CDR2 reads SYGVKD. V was clipped by 6 bases and J by 5 bases; unmatched bases: 5. The CDR3 runs 14 residues.

This clone has a single count. V and J are TRBV7-9 and TRBJ1-1; tentative D call: TRBD1 (5 bases). Trimming shortened V by 5 bases and J by 2 bases, and 18 bases separated the two germline ends. Germline loops: CDR1 SEHNR, CDR2 FQNEAQ (reference sequence). This CDR3 is 16 amino acids long. The CDR3 reads CASSPFPGFGNTEAFF. CDR3 DNA: TGTGCCAGCAGCCCTTTTCCAGGGTTTGGAAACACTGAAGCTTTCTTT.

The V call is TRBV27, the J call TRBJ2-3; D uncertain. V lost 4 bases and J lost 0, with 11 bases in between. Germline V CDR1 and CDR2: MNHEY, SMNVEV (reference sequence). The CDR3 extends over 15 amino acids. The CDR3 reads CASSSPGLSTDTQYF. The CDR3 DNA reads TGTGCCAGCAGTTCCCCCGGGCTTAGCACAGATACGCAGTATTTT.

V gene TRBV30 combines with J gene TRBJ1-5; TRBD1 aligns across 7 bases. Germline CDR1 and CDR2: GTSNPN and SVGIG (reference sequence). V lost 3 bases, J lost 5 bases, and 13 bases stayed unmatched. The CDR3 spans 16 residues. The CDR3 DNA sequence: TGTGCCTGGAGCCACTCCGGGACAGTCGTTTATCAGCCCCAGCATTTT. Its protein is CAWSHSGTVVYQPQHF.

V usage is TRBV28 and J usage is TRBJ2-7; 7 positions match TRBD1. Germline V gene data show CDR1 as MDHEN and CDR2 as SYDVKM. V lost 5 bases to trimming and J lost 7 bases; unmatched junction nucleotides: 14. The CDR3 is made up of 15 amino acids. The CDR3 here is CASSTRQGVVEEQYF. The CDR3 DNA is TGTGCCAGCAGTACGAGACAGGGAGTAGTGGAAGAGCAGTACTTC.

V gene TRBV9 combines with J gene TRBJ1-1; D call uncertain. V gave up 0 bases and J gave up 3 bases, with 12 bases separating them. CDR1 and CDR2 (germline): SGDLS, YYNGEE. There are 15 residues in the CDR3. This chain's CDR3 is CASSVGLRGYTEAFF. CDR3 bases: TGTGCCAGCAGCGTAGGGTTGCGGGGATACACTGAAGCTTTCTTT.

CDR3 coding DNA: TGCGCCAGCAGCCAGGCACTAGCGGCAGCAGATACGCAGTATTTT. Residues: CASSQALAAADTQYF. The V call is TRBV4-3, the J call TRBJ2-3; 8 nucleotides match TRBD2. There are 15 residues in the CDR3. With V trimmed by 3 bases and J by 4 bases, 6 bases remained unmatched. Germline V gives CDR1 LGHNA, CDR2 YSLEER.

CDR3 residues: CASSLGAVDYGYTF. The CDR3, as DNA: TGTGCCAGCAGCTTAGGAGCCGTTGACTATGGCTACACCTTC. V gene TRBV7-2 combines with J gene TRBJ1-2; no reliable D call. V gave up 1 base and J gave up 3 bases, with 9 bases separating them. This CDR3 is built from 14 residues. The germline gives CDR1 SGHTA, CDR2 FQGNSA.

The V call is TRBV5-1, the J call TRBJ2-7; the D gene is possibly TRBD2 (6 bases). The CDR3 consists of 15 residues. Trimming pared 3 bases from V and 4 bases from J, leaving 17 bases between. Germline V gene lookup returns CDR1 SGHRS and CDR2 YFSETQ. The CDR3 region is CASSSLGGSRYEQYF. The DNA for the CDR3 is TGCGCCAGCAGCTCCCTCGGAGGGAGCAGATACGAGCAGTACTTC. The full variable domain, rest sourced from reference TRBV5-1 and TRBJ2-7, is KAGVTQTPRYLIKTRGQQVTLSCSPISGHRSVSWYQQTPGQGLQFLFEYFSETQRNKGNFPGRFSGRQFSNSRSEMNVSTLELGDSALYLCASSSLGGSRYEQYFGPGTRLTVT.

The J gene is TRBJ1-1, the V gene TRBV6-5; D not resolved. CDR3 length equals 16 residues. Per germline, CDR1 MNHEY and CDR2 SVGAGI. V lost 0 bases and J 5 bases, leaving 16 bases between the germline ends. The CDR3 here is CASSYSRVPGWTEAFF. The CDR3 coding sequence is TGTGCCAGCAGTTACTCGAGAGTCCCAGGTTGGACTGAAGCTTTCTTT.

This chain joins TRBV7-9 and TRBJ1-2; no definite D call. CDR1 and CDR2 (germline): SEHNR, FQNEAQ (reference sequence). CDR3 length equals 13 residues. V lost 7 bases to trimming and J lost 4 bases, with 13 bases between them. CDR3 sequence (DNA): TGTGCCAGCACCCATGGGCGGTTCTATGGCTACACCTTC. Translated, it gives CASTHGRFYGYTF.